Shown below are 18 T cell receptor beta chains from a single sample sequenced in a study of regulatory T cells in long-lasting Graves disease. The time point: newly diagnosed GD, antithyroid drugs for less than 3 months. From RNA extracted from PBMCs, the TCR library was made. Libraries of TCR beta came from iRepertoire HTBI primers plus Arm-PCR of CDR3 regions. TCRdb itself ran the multiplex PCR reads through MiXCR, one entry per CDR3 protein. The sample has some 250,000 distinct CDR3 sequences, around 18% seen once; the top ten hold over 20%. The sequencing here drew on peripheral blood mononuclear cells (PBMCs), taken at new diagnosis, from a patient treated with antithyroid drugs. These receptors all stem from a female donor with Graves disease.

This rearrangement joins TRBV6-2 or TRBV6-3 to TRBJ1-3; D remains unclear. CDR1 and CDR2 from the germline V gene are MNHEY and SVGEGT. The CDR3 runs to 13 residues. V lost 5 bases, J lost 2 bases, and 7 bases lay in between. The DNA for the CDR3 is TGTGCCAGCAGTGAGGATACTGGAAACACCATATATTTT. Protein sequence: CASSEDTGNTIYF.

This clonotype was detected many times. The chain employs TRBV5-1 and TRBJ2-2, with 11 bases identical to TRBD2. Germline trimming cut 4 bases from V and 1 base from J; bases unmatched to any gene: 6. The V gene's germline CDR1 is SGHRS and CDR2 YFSETQ. The CDR3 covers 17 residues. CDR3 amino acids: CASSDGGTSGNTGELFF. In DNA, the CDR3 is TGCGCCAGCAGCGACGGGGGGACTAGCGGGAACACCGGGGAGCTGTTTTTT.

Many counts were recorded for this clonotype. The V gene is TRBV28, the J gene TRBJ2-7; 9 nucleotides agree with TRBD1. The CDR3 is 17 amino acids. Germline V gene sequence: CDR1 MDHEN, CDR2 SYDVKM. Trimming took 2 bases from V and 7 from J; bases not matched to a gene: 15. As DNA, the CDR3 is TGTGCCAGCAGTTTAGGAGGGTCGAGGACAGGGGTAGAAGAGCAGTACTTC. Translation gives CASSLGGSRTGVEEQYF.

This clonotype was found many times. The chain is built from TRBV6-1 and TRBJ2-5; a weak D match, TRBD1 (7 bases). The CDR3 runs to 13 residues. The germline V gene encodes CDR1 MNHNS and CDR2 SASEGT. V was cut by 6 bases and J by 4 bases, with 12 bases left in between. CDR3 sequence: CASRAGGGETQYF. CDR3 sequence (DNA): TGTGCCAGCAGAGCAGGGGGAGGAGAGACCCAGTACTTC.

This clonotype was seen ten or more times. V gene TRBV19 combines with J gene TRBJ1-2; the D is unclear. This CDR3 comprises 13 residues. V was trimmed by 1 base and J by 4 bases, leaving 7 bases between them. Germline-derived CDR1 and CDR2 are LNHDA and SQIVND (reference sequence). CDR3 DNA sequence: TGTGCCAGTAGTATAGGGAGCGCCTATGGCTACACCTTC. Its protein is CASSIGSAYGYTF.

This clonotype was seen at least ten times. This chain links TRBV2 with TRBJ2-3; 8 bases agree with TRBD2. The ends lost 6 bases at V and 4 bases at J; junction bases unmatched: 9. The CDR3 extends over 15 amino acids. The germline V gene has CDR1 SNHLY and CDR2 FYNNEI. The CDR3 DNA follows: TGTGCCAGCAGGCCGGGACTAGGGGTCTCAGATACGCAGTATTTT. It translates to CASRPGLGVSDTQYF.

This clonotype was seen many times. The chain carries TRBV20-1 and TRBJ2-5; 10 nucleotides match TRBD2. The CDR3 contains 16 residues. V trimming: 7 bases; J trimming: 5 bases; junction bases outside the gene matches: 16. The germline V gene has CDR1 DFQATT and CDR2 SNEGSKA (reference sequence). CDR3 nucleotides: TGCAGTGGAACCCCAAGAGCGGGAGGGCCAGGGGAGACCCAGTACTTC. It is translated as CSGTPRAGGPGETQYF.

This clonotype was observed at least ten times. The CDR3 loop is CATSRDDTTYSNQPQHF. The CDR3 DNA sequence: TGTGCCACCAGCAGAGATGACACGACATATAGCAATCAGCCCCAGCATTTT. The chain employs TRBV15 and TRBJ1-5; D remains ambiguous. Trimming left V 0 bases short and J 0 bases short, with 12 bases between. The CDR3 extends over 17 amino acids. Germline CDR1 LNHNV, CDR2 YYDKDF (reference sequence).

There are many counts of this clonotype. V gene TRBV7-9 combines with J gene TRBJ1-2; D is unresolved. The CDR3 runs 16 residues. Trimming shortened V by 7 bases and J by 4 bases, and 22 bases separated the two germline ends. CDR1 and CDR2 from the germline V gene are SEHNR and FQNEAQ (reference sequence). The CDR3 DNA is TGTGCCAGCACCAACTGGGCAGGCCAAGGTGGCTATGGCTACACCTTC. It specifies CASTNWAGQGGYGYTF.

This clonotype was observed many times. This CDR3 is CASRGATNEKLFF. DNA for the CDR3: TGTGCCAGCAGGGGTGCAACTAATGAAAAACTGTTTTTT. V is TRBV28 and J is TRBJ1-4; no clear D. Germline V lookup: CDR1 MDHEN, CDR2 SYDVKM. The CDR3 has 13 amino acids. Trimming removed 6 bases from V and 0 bases from J, with 5 bases in between. Combining the CDR3 with reference TRBV28 and TRBJ1-4 gives the whole variable domain DVKVTQSSRYLVKRTGEKVFLECVQDMDHENMFWYRQDPGLGLRLIYFSYDVKMKEKGDIPEGYSVSREKKERFSLILESASTNQTSMYLCASRGATNEKLFFGSGTQLSVL.

The chain employs TRBV19 and TRBJ2-3, with D perhaps given as TRBD1 or TRBD2 (5 bases each). Near its end, the DNA agrees better with TRBJ2-7, so the J call may be wrong. Per germline, CDR1 LNHDA and CDR2 SQIVND (reference sequence). This CDR3 region has 14 residues. The CDR3 nucleotides read TGTGCCAGTAGTATTACGGGACCTATTTACGAGCAGTACTTC. Encoded protein: CASSITGPIYEQYF.

This clonotype was seen repeatedly, ten times or more. The V call is TRBV4-1, the J call TRBJ2-3, with 7 bases that match TRBD1. The CDR3 sequence is 18 residues long. Germline assignment: CDR1 MGHRA and CDR2 YSYEKL. The ends lost 2 bases at V and 0 bases at J; junction bases unmatched: 11. As DNA, the CDR3 is TGCGCCAGCAGCCAACTCCAATTACAGGGGTTCAGCACAGATACGCAGTATTTT. Amino acid sequence: CASSQLQLQGFSTDTQYF.

This clonotype was seen ten or more times. The chain has TRBV11-2 and TRBJ2-7, with 10 bases aligning to TRBD1. Trimming cost V 5 bases and J 2 bases; bases outside gene matches: 3. The CDR3 is made up of 14 amino acids. Germline values: CDR1 SGHAT, CDR2 FQNNGV. CDR3 protein: CASSLTGGTYEQYF. The CDR3 DNA follows: TGTGCCAGCAGCCTGACAGGGGGCACCTACGAGCAGTACTTC.

This clonotype was recorded many times. The rearrangement links TRBV29-1 to TRBJ2-5; weak D call: TRBD2 (6 bases). Germline lookup yields CDR1 SQVTM and CDR2 ANQGSEA. The germline V and J ends were trimmed by 4 bases and 5 bases, with 11 bases remaining between them. This CDR3 is built from 12 residues. The CDR3 DNA is TGCAGCGTTGGGTCCAGCGGGGAGACCCAGTACTTC. This gives the protein CSVGSSGETQYF.

This clonotype appeared many times. The chain couples TRBV11-2 to TRBJ2-7; TRBD2 matches 8 bases. Germline loops: CDR1 SGHAT, CDR2 FQNNGV. V was pared by 5 bases and J by 7 bases, with 4 bases of the junction left unmatched. The CDR3 sequence is 12 residues long. CDR3: CASSTVAGEQYF. The CDR3 DNA reads as TGTGCCAGCAGCACAGTAGCGGGAGAGCAGTACTTC.

As concerns this clonotype: It is likely a read error: a sequence one base away is far more abundant. The rearrangement joins TRBV6-2 or TRBV6-3 to TRBJ2-7; TRBD1 or TRBD2 may be the D gene (5 bases each). The CDR3 runs to 14 residues. Looked up from germline, CDR1 is MNHEY and CDR2 is SVGEGT. The chain's CDR3 is CASSYGTQGDERYF. For the CDR3, the DNA is TGTGCCAGCAGTTACGGGACCCAAGGGGACGAGCGGTACTTC.

There are many counts of this clonotype. The V call is TRBV4-1, the J call TRBJ2-6; D is perhaps TRBD1 (5 bases). This CDR3 is built from 17 residues. Trimming shortened V by 0 bases and J by 2 bases, and 11 bases separated the two germline ends. Per germline, CDR1 MGHRA and CDR2 YSYEKL. The CDR3 DNA reads TGCGCCAGCAGCCAAGATATGAAGACAGCTGGGGCCAACGTCCTGACTTTC. Protein product: CASSQDMKTAGANVLTF.

This clonotype has ten or more counts. This CDR3 is CASTPGWGNIQYF. CDR3 DNA sequence: TGTGCCAGCACTCCGGGCTGGGGAAACATTCAGTACTTC. J is TRBJ2-4 and V is TRBV6-2 or TRBV6-3; D remains ambiguous. This CDR3 has 13 amino acids. Deletions cut 7 bases from V and 6 bases from J, with 13 bases between. Germline V gives CDR1 MNHEY, CDR2 SVGEGT.